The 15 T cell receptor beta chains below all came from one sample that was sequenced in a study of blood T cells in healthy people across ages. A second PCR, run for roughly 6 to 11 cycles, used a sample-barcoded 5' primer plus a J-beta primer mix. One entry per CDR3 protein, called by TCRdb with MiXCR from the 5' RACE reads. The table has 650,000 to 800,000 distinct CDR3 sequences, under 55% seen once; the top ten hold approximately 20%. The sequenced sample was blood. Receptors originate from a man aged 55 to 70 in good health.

The CDR3 DNA is TGTGCCAGCAGTGAATATGAGGGTTCGATTGGGGCGGGTCCCTACGAGCAGTACTTC. Protein: CASSEYEGSIGAGPYEQYF. The chain is built from TRBV25-1 and TRBJ2-7; D might be TRBD1 or TRBD2, each matching 5 bases. Trimming left V 0 bases short and J 2 bases short, with 23 bases between. There are 19 residues in the CDR3. CDR1 MGHDK and CDR2 SYGVNS come from the germline V gene.

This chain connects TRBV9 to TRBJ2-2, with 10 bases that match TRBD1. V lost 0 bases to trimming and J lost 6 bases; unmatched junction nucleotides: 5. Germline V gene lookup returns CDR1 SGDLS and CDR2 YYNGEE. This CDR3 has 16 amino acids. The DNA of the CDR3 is TGTGCCAGCAGCGTAGCCGGGACAGGGGTCGCCGGGGAGCTGTTTTTT. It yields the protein CASSVAGTGVAGELFF.

The CDR3 here is CASSLRALAEVNTGELFF. CDR3 bases: TGTGCCAGCAGCCTCCGGGCCCTAGCGGAGGTTAACACCGGGGAGCTGTTTTTT. V gene TRBV7-9 combines with J gene TRBJ2-2; TRBD2 aligns across 7 bases. The ends lost 5 bases at V and 2 bases at J; junction bases unmatched: 14. Germline V CDR1 and CDR2: SEHNR, FQNEAQ (reference sequence). The CDR3 totals 18 residues.

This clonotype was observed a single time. The CDR3 sequence is CASSQLFEPGETQYF. CDR3 coding DNA: TGTGCCAGCAGCCAGCTATTTGAGCCGGGAGAGACCCAGTACTTC. The V and J genes are TRBV3-1 and TRBJ2-5; D not certain. The CDR3 length is 15 residues. Between the trimmed V and J ends, which lost 3 bases and 4 bases, there was a span of 15 bases. Germline V gene sequence: CDR1 LGHDT, CDR2 YNNKEL (reference sequence).

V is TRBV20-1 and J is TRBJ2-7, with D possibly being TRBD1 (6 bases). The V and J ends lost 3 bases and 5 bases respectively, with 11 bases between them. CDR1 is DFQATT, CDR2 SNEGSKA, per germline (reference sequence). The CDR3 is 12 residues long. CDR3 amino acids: CSARHRADEQYF. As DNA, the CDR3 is TGCAGTGCTAGGCACAGGGCCGACGAGCAGTACTTC.

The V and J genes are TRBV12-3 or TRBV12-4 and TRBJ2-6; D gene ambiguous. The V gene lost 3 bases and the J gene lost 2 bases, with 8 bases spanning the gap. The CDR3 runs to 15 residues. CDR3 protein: CASSFPRAGANVLTF. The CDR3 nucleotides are TGTGCCAGCAGTTTCCCTAGAGCTGGGGCCAACGTCCTGACTTTC.

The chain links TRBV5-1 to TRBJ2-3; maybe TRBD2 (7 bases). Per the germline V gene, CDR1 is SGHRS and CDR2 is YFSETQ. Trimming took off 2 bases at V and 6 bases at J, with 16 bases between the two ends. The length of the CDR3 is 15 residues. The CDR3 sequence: CASSFQGRAWDTQYF. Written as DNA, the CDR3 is TGCGCCAGCAGCTTTCAGGGGAGGGCCTGGGATACGCAGTATTTT. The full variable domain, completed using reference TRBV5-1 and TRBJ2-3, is KAGVTQTPRYLIKTRGQQVTLSCSPISGHRSVSWYQQTPGQGLQFLFEYFSETQRNKGNFPGRFSGRQFSNSRSEMNVSTLELGDSALYLCASSFQGRAWDTQYFGPGTRLTVL.

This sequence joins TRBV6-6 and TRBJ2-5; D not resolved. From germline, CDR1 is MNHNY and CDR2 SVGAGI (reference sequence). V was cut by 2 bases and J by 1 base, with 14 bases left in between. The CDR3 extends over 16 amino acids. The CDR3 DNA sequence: TGTGCCAGCAGTTACGTTCTAGGGAACCGCCAAGAGACCCAGTACTTC. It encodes CASSYVLGNRQETQYF.

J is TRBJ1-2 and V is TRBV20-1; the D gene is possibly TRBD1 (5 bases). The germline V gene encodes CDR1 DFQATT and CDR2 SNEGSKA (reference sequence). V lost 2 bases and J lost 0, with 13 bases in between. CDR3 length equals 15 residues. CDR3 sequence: CSARRDSKANYGYTF. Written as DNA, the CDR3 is TGCAGTGCTAGACGGGACTCCAAAGCTAACTATGGCTACACCTTC.

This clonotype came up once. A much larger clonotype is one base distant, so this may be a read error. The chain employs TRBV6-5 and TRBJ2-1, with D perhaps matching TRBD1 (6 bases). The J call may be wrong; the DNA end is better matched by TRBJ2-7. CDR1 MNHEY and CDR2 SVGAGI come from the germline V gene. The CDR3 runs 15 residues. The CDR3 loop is CASRDRQSSYNEQYF. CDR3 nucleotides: TGTGCCAGCAGAGACAGGCAGAGCTCCTACAATGAGCAGTACTTC.

The CDR3 loop is CASSQGKGREPEQYF. The DNA for the CDR3 is TGTGCCAGCAGCCAAGGAAAAGGGAGGGAGCCCGAGCAGTACTTC. V and J are TRBV4-2 and TRBJ2-5; 7 bases fit TRBD2. Gene TRBJ2-7 matches the end of the DNA better, so the J call may be wrong. This CDR3 has 15 amino acids. Germline V gene lookup returns CDR1 LGHNA and CDR2 YNFKEQ.

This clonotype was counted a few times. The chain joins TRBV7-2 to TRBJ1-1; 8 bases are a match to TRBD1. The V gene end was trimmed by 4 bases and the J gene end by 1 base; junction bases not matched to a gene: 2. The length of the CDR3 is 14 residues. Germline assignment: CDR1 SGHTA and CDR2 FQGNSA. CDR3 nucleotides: TGTGCCAGCAGCTACGGGACAGGGAACACTGAAGCTTTCTTT. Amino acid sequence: CASSYGTGNTEAFF.

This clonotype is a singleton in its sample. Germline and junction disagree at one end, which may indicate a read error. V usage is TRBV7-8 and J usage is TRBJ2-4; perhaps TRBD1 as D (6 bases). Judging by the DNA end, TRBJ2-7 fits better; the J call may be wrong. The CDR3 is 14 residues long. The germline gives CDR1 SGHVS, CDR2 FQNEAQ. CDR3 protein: CAGSAYREKDEQYF. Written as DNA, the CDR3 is TGTGCCGGCAGCGCCTACAGGGAAAAGGACGAGCAGTACTTC.

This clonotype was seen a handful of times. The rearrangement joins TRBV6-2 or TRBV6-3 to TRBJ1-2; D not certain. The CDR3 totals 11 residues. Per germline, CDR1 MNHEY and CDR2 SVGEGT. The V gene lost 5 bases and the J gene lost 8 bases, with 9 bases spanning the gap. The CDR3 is CASSLLTGYTF. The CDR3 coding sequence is TGTGCCAGCAGTCTGCTCACGGGCTACACCTTC.

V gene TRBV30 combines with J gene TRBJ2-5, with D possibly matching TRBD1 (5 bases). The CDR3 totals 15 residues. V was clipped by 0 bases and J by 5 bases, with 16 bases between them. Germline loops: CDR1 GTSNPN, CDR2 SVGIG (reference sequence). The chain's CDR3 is CAWSVGDRVSETQYF. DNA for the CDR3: TGTGCCTGGAGTGTAGGGGATCGGGTCTCGGAGACCCAGTACTTC.